This T cell receptor beta chain was captured in a study of blood T cell repertoires in COVID-19. On the study more broadly: Sites in the United States, Italy and Spain provided acute and convalescent COVID-19 samples. T cells, B-cell-depleted T cells, or PBMCs provided the cDNA or gDNA that served as material.

Authors' processing steps: Using reference gene primer amplification, nucleated cell counts were estimated. Generated by immunoSEQ multiplex PCR, the TCRdb table keeps only in-frame clones and is missing some. That table is the source of V, J and clone size, and D and trimming were worked out from the DNA. Of under 60,000 clones in the sample, 65% to 80% were seen once. J lost 0 bases, V lost 3 bases, and 4 bases had no gene match. The germline V gene has CDR1 SGHRS and CDR2 YFSETQ. This CDR3 is built from 15 residues. The chain is built from TRBV5-1 and TRBJ2-7; TRBD2 matches 9 bases. The sequenced sample consisted of peripheral blood. This sequence originates from a man between 65 and 79 years old with acute or convalescent COVID-19. The CDR3 protein is CASSSRGGTSYEQYF. The CDR3 DNA follows: TGCGCCAGCAGCTCGCGGGGGGGGACCTCCTACGAGCAGTACTTC.